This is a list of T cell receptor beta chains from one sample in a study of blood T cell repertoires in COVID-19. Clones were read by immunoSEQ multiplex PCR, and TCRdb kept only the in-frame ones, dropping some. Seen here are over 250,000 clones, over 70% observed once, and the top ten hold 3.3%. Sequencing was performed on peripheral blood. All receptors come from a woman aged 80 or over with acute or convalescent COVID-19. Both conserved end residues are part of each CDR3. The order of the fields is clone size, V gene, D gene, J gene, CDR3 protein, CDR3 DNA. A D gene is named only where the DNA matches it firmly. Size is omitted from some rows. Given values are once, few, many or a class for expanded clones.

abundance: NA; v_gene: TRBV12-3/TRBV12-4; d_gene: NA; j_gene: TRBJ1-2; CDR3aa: CASSFPNNYGYTF; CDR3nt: TGTGCCAGCAGTTTCCCTAATAACTATGGCTACACCTTC
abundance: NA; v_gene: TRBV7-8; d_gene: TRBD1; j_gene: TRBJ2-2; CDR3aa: CASASSGQGKEELFF; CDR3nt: TGTGCCAGCGCTTCCTCGGGACAGGGAAAGGAGGAGCTGTTTTTT
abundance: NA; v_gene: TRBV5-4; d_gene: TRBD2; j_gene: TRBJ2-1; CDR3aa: CASSLGLAGGNEQFF; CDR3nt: TGTGCCAGCAGCCTGGGACTAGCGGGAGGGAATGAGCAGTTCTTC
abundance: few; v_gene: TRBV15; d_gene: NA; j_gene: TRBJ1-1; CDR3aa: CATSREGTVLNTEAFF; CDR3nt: TGTGCCACCAGCAGAGAAGGAACAGTCTTGAACACTGAAGCTTTCTTT
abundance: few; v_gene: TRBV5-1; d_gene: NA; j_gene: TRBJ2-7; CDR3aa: CASSTQGYEQYF; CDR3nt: TGCGCCAGCAGCACCCAGGGCTACGAGCAGTACTTC
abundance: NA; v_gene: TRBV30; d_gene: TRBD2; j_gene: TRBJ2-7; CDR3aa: CAWSVTGGYEQYF; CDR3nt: TGTGCCTGGAGTGTAACGGGGGGCTACGAGCAGTACTTC
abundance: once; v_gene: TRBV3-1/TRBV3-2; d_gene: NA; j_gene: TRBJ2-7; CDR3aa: CASSFRQGLGEQYF; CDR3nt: TGTGCCAGCAGCTTCCGACAGGGACTGGGTGAGCAGTACTTC
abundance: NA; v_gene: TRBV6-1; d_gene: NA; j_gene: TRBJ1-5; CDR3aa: CASSEWAGTRNQPQHF; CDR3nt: TGTGCCAGCAGTGAATGGGCCGGAACTAGGAATCAGCCCCAGCATTTT
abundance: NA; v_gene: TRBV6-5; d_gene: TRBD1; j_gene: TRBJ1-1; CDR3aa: CASSLQGAGNTEAFF; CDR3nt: TGTGCCAGCAGTCTACAGGGGGCAGGAAACACTGAAGCTTTCTTT
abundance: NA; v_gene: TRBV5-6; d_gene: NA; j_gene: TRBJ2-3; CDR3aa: CASSLGRGGDTQYF; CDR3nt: TGTGCCAGCAGCTTGGGGCGGGGAGGAGATACGCAGTATTTT
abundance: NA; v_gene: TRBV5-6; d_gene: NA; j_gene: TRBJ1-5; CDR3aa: CASSLRRGQPQHF; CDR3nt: TGTGCCAGCAGCTTGAGGCGGGGCCAGCCCCAGCATTTT
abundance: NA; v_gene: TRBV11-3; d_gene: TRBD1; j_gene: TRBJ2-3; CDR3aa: CASSLDGQDSADTQYF; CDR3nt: TGTGCCAGCAGCTTAGATGGACAGGACAGCGCAGATACGCAGTATTTT
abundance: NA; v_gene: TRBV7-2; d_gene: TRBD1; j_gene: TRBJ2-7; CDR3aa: CASSLTGGYEQYF; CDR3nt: TGTGCCAGCAGCTTAACAGGGGGCTACGAGCAGTACTTC
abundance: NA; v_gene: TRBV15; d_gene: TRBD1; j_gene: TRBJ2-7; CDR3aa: CATSARDSGPYEQYF; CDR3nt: TGTGCCACCAGCGCCCGGGACAGTGGACCCTACGAGCAGTACTTC
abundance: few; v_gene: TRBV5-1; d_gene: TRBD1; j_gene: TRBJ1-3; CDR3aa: CASSLEGQGAYGNTIYF; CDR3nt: TGCGCCAGCAGCTTGGAAGGACAGGGGGCTTATGGAAACACCATATATTTT
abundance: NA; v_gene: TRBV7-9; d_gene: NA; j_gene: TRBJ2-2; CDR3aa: CASSLVGEVGELFF; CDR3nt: TGTGCCAGCAGCTTAGTTGGGGAGGTGGGGGAGCTGTTTTTT
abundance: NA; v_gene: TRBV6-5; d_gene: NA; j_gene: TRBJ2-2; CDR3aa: CASSLRTTTGELFF; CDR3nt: TGTGCCAGCAGCCTCCGGACTACCACCGGGGAGCTGTTTTTT
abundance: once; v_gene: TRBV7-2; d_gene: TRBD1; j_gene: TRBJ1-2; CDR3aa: CASSLAQDRDPYGYTF; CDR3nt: TGTGCCAGCAGCTTAGCGCAAGACAGGGATCCCTATGGCTACACCTTC
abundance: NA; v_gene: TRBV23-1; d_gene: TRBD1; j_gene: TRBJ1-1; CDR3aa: CASSHPTRGPGLEAFF; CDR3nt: TGCGCCAGCAGTCATCCGACCAGGGGGCCGGGACTTGAAGCTTTCTTT
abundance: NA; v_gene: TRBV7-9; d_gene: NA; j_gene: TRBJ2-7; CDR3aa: CASSLAAGYSEQYF; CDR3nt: TGTGCCAGCAGCTTAGCCGCAGGATACTCCGAGCAGTACTTC
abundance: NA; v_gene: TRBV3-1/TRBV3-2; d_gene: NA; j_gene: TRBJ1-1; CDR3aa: CASSQDVVGGAEAFF; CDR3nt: TGTGCCAGCAGCCAAGATGTAGTCGGGGGGGCTGAAGCTTTCTTT
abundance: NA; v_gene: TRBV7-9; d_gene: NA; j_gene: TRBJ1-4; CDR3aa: CASSINRVELGKLFF; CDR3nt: TGTGCCAGCAGCATAAACAGGGTGGAACTTGGAAAACTGTTTTTT
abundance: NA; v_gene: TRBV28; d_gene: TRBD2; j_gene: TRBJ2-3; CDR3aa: CAGRGSTDTQYF; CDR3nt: TGTGCCGGGAGGGGAAGCACAGATACGCAGTATTTT
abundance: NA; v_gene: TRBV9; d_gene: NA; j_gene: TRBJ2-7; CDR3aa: CASSYRDSITYEQYF; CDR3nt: TGTGCCAGCAGCTACCGGGACTCAATCACCTACGAGCAGTACTTC
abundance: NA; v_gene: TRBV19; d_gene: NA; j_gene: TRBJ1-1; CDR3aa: CASSIDPHRTTGNTEAFF; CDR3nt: TGTGCCAGTAGTATAGATCCACACAGGACGACAGGGAACACTGAAGCTTTCTTT
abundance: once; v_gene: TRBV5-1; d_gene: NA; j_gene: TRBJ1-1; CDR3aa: CASSPRNTGHFAEAFF; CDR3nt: TGCGCCAGCAGCCCTCGGAACACAGGGCATTTTGCTGAAGCTTTCTTT
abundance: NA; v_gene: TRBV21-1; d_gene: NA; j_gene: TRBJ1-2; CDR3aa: CGGPSNYGYTF; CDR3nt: TGTGGGGGGCCTTCTAACTATGGCTACACCTTC
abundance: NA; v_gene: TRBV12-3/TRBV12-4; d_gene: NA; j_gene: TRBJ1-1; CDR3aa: CASKRGGATEAFF; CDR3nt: TGTGCCAGCAAAAGGGGAGGAGCCACTGAAGCTTTCTTT
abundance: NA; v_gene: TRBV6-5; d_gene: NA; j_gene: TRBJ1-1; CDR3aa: CASKGGGSTEAFF; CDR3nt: TGTGCCAGCAAGGGCGGAGGATCGACTGAAGCTTTCTTT
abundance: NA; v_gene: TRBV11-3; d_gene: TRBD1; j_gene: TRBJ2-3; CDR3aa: CASSLGSTGGGFDTQYF; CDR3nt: TGTGCCAGCAGCTTAGGGTCGACAGGGGGAGGTTTTGATACGCAGTATTTT
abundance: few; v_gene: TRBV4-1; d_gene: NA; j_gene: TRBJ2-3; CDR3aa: CASSQEYPPQGGGDTQYF; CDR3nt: TGCGCCAGCAGCCAAGAGTATCCGCCACAGGGAGGGGGAGATACGCAGTATTTT
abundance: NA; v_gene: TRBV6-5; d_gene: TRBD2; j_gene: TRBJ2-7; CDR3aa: CASRTPSGGTYEQYF; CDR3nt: TGTGCCAGCAGGACCCCTAGCGGGGGAACCTACGAGCAGTACTTC
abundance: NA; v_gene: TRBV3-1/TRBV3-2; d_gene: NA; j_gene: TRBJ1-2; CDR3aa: CASSPTPTYGYTF; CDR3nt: TGTGCCAGCAGCCCAACCCCGACATATGGCTACACCTTC
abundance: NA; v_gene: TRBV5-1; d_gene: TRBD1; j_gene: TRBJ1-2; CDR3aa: CASSSYRGTGSGYTF; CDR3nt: TGCGCCAGCAGTTCTTATCGGGGGACAGGCAGTGGCTACACCTTC
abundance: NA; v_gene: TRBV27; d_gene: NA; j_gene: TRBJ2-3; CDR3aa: CASSPKVRDTYTDTQYF; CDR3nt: TGTGCCAGCAGTCCAAAAGTCCGGGACACATACACAGATACGCAGTATTTT
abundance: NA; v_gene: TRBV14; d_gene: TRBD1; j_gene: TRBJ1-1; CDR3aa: CASSQVGDRNTEAFF; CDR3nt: TGTGCCAGCAGCCAAGTAGGGGACAGGAACACTGAAGCTTTCTTT
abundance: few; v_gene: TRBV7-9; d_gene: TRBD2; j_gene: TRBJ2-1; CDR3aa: CASSPDLGLAGDNEQFF; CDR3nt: TGTGCCAGCAGTCCTGATCTCGGACTAGCGGGCGACAATGAGCAGTTCTTC
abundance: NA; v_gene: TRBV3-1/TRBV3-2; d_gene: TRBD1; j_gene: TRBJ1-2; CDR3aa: CASSPRQGYGYTF; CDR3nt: TGTGCCAGCAGCCCCAGACAGGGCTATGGCTACACCTTC
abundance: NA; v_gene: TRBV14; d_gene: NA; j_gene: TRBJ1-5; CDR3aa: CASVESADQPQHF; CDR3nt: TGTGCCAGTGTGGAGAGCGCCGATCAGCCCCAGCATTTT
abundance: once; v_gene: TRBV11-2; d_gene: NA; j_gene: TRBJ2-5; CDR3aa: CASSFTTGFGETQYF; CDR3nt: TGTGCCAGCAGCTTCACCACAGGGTTTGGTGAGACCCAGTACTTC
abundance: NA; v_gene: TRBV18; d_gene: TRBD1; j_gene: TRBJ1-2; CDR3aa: CASSQLFPSIGDSRGYTF; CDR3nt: TGTGCCAGCTCACAACTCTTCCCTTCCATTGGGGACAGCCGCGGCTACACCTTC
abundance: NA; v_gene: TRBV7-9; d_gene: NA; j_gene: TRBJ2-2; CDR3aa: CASSHGTTLTGELFF; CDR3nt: TGTGCCAGCAGCCATGGGACAACCCTCACCGGGGAGCTGTTTTTT
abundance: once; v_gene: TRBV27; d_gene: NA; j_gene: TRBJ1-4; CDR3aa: CASSFRGREKLFF; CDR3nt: TGTGCCAGCAGTTTCCGGGGTAGGGAAAAACTGTTTTTT
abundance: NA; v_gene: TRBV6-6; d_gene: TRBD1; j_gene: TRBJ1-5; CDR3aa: CASTDRGTNQPQHF; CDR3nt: TGTGCCAGCACCGACAGGGGAACCAATCAGCCCCAGCATTTT
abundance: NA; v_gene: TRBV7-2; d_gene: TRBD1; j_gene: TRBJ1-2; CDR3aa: CASSGTENYGYTF; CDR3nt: TGTGCCAGCAGCGGGACAGAGAACTATGGCTACACCTTC
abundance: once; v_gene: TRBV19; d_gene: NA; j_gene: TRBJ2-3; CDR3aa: CASSSERTTLGDTQYF; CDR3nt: TGTGCCAGTAGTAGCGAGCGGACGACCTTGGGGGATACGCAGTATTTT
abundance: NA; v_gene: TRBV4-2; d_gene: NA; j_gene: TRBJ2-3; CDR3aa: CASSQNPRIVGGAEHTDTQYF; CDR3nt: TGTGCCAGCAGCCAAAACCCCCGGATAGTGGGCGGGGCAGAACACACAGATACGCAGTATTTT
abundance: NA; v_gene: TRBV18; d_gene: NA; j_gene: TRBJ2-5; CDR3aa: CASSEQGPSETQYF; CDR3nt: TGTGCCAGCTCCGAACAGGGACCCTCAGAGACCCAGTACTTC
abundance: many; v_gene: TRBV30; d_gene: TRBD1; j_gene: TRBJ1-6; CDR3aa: CAWSHLTGDSPLHF; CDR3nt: TGTGCCTGGAGCCACCTGACAGGGGATTCACCCCTCCACTTT
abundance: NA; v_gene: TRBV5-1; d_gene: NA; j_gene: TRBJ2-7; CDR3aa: CASSSGRGQYF; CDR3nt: TGCGCCAGCAGCTCTGGACGGGGGCAGTACTTC
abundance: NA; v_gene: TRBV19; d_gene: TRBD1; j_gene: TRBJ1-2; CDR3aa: CASTLQGTGVGYTF; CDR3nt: TGTGCCAGTACCCTACAGGGGACAGGGGTGGGCTACACCTTC
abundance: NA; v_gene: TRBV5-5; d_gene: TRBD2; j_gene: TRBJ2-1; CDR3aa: CASRTGLAGVGSYNEQFF; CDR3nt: TGTGCCAGCAGAACGGGACTAGCGGGAGTGGGATCCTACAATGAGCAGTTCTTC